These 10 T cell receptor beta chains were sequenced from one sample in a study of T cell responses to AZD1222 COVID-19 vaccine. TCRdb keeps only in-frame clones here, not all; method: immunoSEQ multiplex PCR. The sample carries roughly 30,000 clones, around 82% recorded once. The starting material was peripheral blood, obtained 28 days after the second AZD1222 dose. These receptors all stem from an adult who received the AZD1222 COVID-19 vaccine.

V gene TRBV6-5 combines with J gene TRBJ2-3; the D call may be TRBD1 or TRBD2 (5 bases each). With 6 bases removed from V and 4 bases from J, the gap between germline ends came to 8 bases. Germline values: CDR1 MNHEY, CDR2 SVGAGI. The CDR3 contains 12 residues. CDR3 in DNA: TGTGCCAGCAGCACGGGACCAGATACGCAGTATTTT. This translates into CASSTGPDTQYF.

CDR3 amino acids: CAWRGGGISPLHF. DNA of the CDR3: TGTGCCTGGAGGGGTGGGGGAATTTCACCCCTCCACTTT. V is TRBV30 and J is TRBJ1-6; D possibly corresponds to TRBD1 (5 bases). Trimming pared 3 bases from V and 9 bases from J, leaving 12 bases between. Germline V gene data show CDR1 as GTSNPN and CDR2 as SVGIG (reference sequence). The CDR3 runs to 13 residues.

This chain uses TRBV30 with TRBJ2-6; D is uncertain. Per the germline V gene, CDR1 is GTSNPN and CDR2 is SVGIG (reference sequence). The CDR3 runs to 11 residues. V dropped 5 bases and J dropped 4 bases, with 3 bases sitting between them. This CDR3 reads CAWAGANVLTF. As DNA, the CDR3 is TGTGCCTGGGCCGGGGCCAACGTCCTGACTTTC.

The chain is built from TRBV6-5 and TRBJ2-7; D may be TRBD1 or TRBD2 (6 bases each). The CDR3 is 15 residues long. The V and J ends lost 7 bases and 0 bases respectively, with 16 bases between them. Germline V lookup: CDR1 MNHEY, CDR2 SVGAGI. The CDR3 is CASTVGGSNSYEQYF. The CDR3 DNA reads TGTGCCAGCACCGTCGGGGGCTCAAACTCCTACGAGCAGTACTTC.

The chain carries TRBV29-1 and TRBJ2-6; no reliable D call. CDR3 length: 13 residues. Germline V gene lookup returns CDR1 SQVTM and CDR2 ANQGSEA. The germline V and J ends were trimmed by 6 bases and 2 bases, with 8 bases remaining between them. CDR3 coding DNA: TGCAGCGTGTTTGCGACTGGGGCCAACGTCCTGACTTTC. It codes for CSVFATGANVLTF. The whole variable domain, remainder taken from reference TRBV29-1 and TRBJ2-6, is SAVISQKPSRDICQRGTSLTIQCQVDSQVTMMFWYRQQPGQSLTLIATANQGSEATYESGFVIDKFPISRPNLTFSTLTVSNMSPEDSSIYLCSVFATGANVLTFGAGSRLTVL.

The V gene is TRBV4-2, the J gene TRBJ2-6; TRBD1 might be the D (6 bases). Trimming removed 0 bases at V and 3 bases at J, with 9 bases between. The CDR3 is 16 residues long. Germline lookup yields CDR1 LGHNA and CDR2 YNFKEQ. CDR3 DNA sequence: TGTGCCAGCAGCCAAGATATGACAGGTGGGGCCAACGTCCTGACTTTC. Its protein product is CASSQDMTGGANVLTF.

The chain employs TRBV19 and TRBJ1-5; no clear D. The CDR3 is 14 amino acids. V lost 1 base, J lost 3 bases, and 7 bases lay in between. The germline CDR1 and CDR2 sequences are LNHDA and SQIVND (reference sequence). This CDR3 reads CASSIVSANQPQHF. The CDR3 DNA is TGTGCCAGTAGTATAGTATCGGCCAATCAGCCCCAGCATTTT.

The chain links TRBV7-9 to TRBJ1-1, with 8 bases lining up with TRBD1. V was pared by 0 bases and J by 3 bases, with 6 bases of the junction left unmatched. The germline gives CDR1 SEHNR, CDR2 FQNEAQ (reference sequence). The CDR3 sequence is 16 residues long. CDR3 DNA sequence: TGTGCCAGCAGCTTAGCCGCAGGGGGCGAGGACACTGAAGCTTTCTTT. Amino acid sequence: CASSLAAGGEDTEAFF.

This chain uses TRBV6-5 with TRBJ1-6; no clear D. Germline V CDR1 and CDR2: MNHEY, SVGAGI. Between the trimmed V and J ends, which lost 6 bases and 10 bases, there was a span of 10 bases. The CDR3 loop spans 12 amino acids. The CDR3 DNA reads as TGTGCCAGCAGGCAACTGGACTCACCCCTCCACTTT. Its protein product is CASRQLDSPLHF.

The rearrangement joins TRBV2 to TRBJ2-1; 12 bases map to TRBD1. CDR3 length: 15 amino acids. CDR1 is SNHLY and CDR2 is FYNNEI in the germline V gene. Unmatched junction bases numbered 8, after V lost 5 bases and J lost 9 bases. The CDR3 DNA is TGTGCCAGCAGTCCCCGGGACAGGGGGCTCGGTGAGCAGTTCTTC. Amino acid sequence: CASSPRDRGLGEQFF.